This TCR beta chain was sequenced in a study of shared clonotypes between healthy human individuals. Overall study results and limits: Richness estimates generally favored naive over memory subsets. In this cohort, only blood was sampled, and tissue repertoires likely differ. Clonotypes not shared had lower generation probabilities than those common to all four donors.

Sequenced by immunoSEQ multiplex PCR; TCRdb stores in-frame clones only, minus some. The table has approximately 2,000,000 clones, roughly 92% seen once; the top ten hold roughly 0.34%. Of note for this clone: Its antigen is not known.

CDR3 length: 20 amino acids. Trimming took off 1 base at V and 3 bases at J, with 24 bases between the two ends. Germline assignment: CDR1 MGHRA and CDR2 YSYEKL. All donors qualified as healthy HIV-negative adults and had experienced no recent acute infections or vaccinations. Sequencing used naive CD4+ T cells from PBMCs. Noted subset: CD45RA+ positively selected. V and J are TRBV4-1 and TRBJ1-4; D gene uncertain. The receptor was derived from a man aged 18-30 years in good health. Some clones in this sample may be carry-over from other donors' samples. The CDR3 coding sequence is TGCGCCAGCAGCCAAGTTGTTAGGTGGCGCGAATTTTTGGCTAATGAAAAACTGTTTTTT. Residues: CASSQVVRWREFLANEKLFF.